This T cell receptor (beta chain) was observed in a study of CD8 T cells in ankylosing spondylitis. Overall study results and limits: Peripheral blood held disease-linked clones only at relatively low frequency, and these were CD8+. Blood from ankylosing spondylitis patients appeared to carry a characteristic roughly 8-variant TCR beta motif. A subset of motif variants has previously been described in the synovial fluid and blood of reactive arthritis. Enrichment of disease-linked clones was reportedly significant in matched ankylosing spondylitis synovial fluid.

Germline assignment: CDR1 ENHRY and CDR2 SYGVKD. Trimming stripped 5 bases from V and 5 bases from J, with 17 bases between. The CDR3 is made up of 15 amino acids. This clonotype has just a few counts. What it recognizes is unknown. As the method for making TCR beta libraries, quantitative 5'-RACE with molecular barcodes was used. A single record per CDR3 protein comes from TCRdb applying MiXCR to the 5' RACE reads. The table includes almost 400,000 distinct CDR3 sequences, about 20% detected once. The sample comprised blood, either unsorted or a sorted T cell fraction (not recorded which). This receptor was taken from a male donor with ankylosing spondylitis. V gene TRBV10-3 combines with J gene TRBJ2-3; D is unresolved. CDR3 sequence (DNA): TGTGCCATCAGTCTTGGACCACCAGGTGTAGATACGCAGTATTTT. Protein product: CAISLGPPGVDTQYF.